This T cell receptor beta chain emerged from a study of cytomegalovirus exposure and HLA in healthy donors. Overall study context: In a later analysis, the roughly 120 validation repertoires were reported to have used the same platform as the approximately 620 first-cohort repertoires.

Study observations and caveats: The study flagged around 160 TCR beta chains as cytomegalovirus-associated. Confirmation in vitro established that three CMV-associated chains were specific for CMV antigens. Reported performance of the classifier showed diagnosis of cytomegalovirus status with high specificity and sensitivity.

Of note for this clone: The target antigen is unknown.

Data came from immunoSEQ multiplex PCR; TCRdb stores just in-frame clones and leaves some out. The repertoire holds fewer than 80,000 clones, with 96% as singletons. From germline, CDR1 is LNHNV and CDR2 YYDKDF (reference sequence). V lost 4 bases and J lost 7; bases outside the gene matches: 10. The CDR3 loop spans 15 amino acids. The sequence was obtained from a woman between 18 and 30 years old in good health and CMV-seropositive. The sample comprised PBMCs. The chain uses TRBV15 and TRBJ2-1, with 7 bases lining up with TRBD2. This CDR3 reads CATSKERGLRNEQFF. CDR3 DNA: TGTGCCACCAGCAAAGAGCGGGGTCTGAGGAATGAGCAGTTCTTC.